Presented here are 11 T cell receptor beta chains from one specimen sequenced in a study of OX40 agonist ivuxolimab in advanced cancers. Here immunoSEQ multiplex PCR was the method, and the copy in TCRdb shows in-frame clones only, minus some. The data show about 28,000 clones, approximately 81% seen once. The specimen was CD4+ or CD8+ T cells sorted from blood, collected in a trial of the OX40 agonist ivuxolimab. Receptors originate from an adult with an advanced solid tumor such as melanoma, head and neck, liver or kidney cancer.

The chain combines TRBV6-6 with TRBJ1-1; D perhaps matches TRBD1 (5 bases). V was clipped by 4 bases and J by 2 bases, with 11 bases between them. The germline CDR1 and CDR2 sequences are MNHNY and SVGAGI (reference sequence). The CDR3 covers 14 residues. The DNA for the CDR3 is TGTGCCAGCAGTTGGGGCTATCGTAACACTGAAGCTTTCTTT. This encodes CASSWGYRNTEAFF.

V gene TRBV19 combines with J gene TRBJ2-2, with TRBD2 identical over 11 bases. Germline values: CDR1 LNHDA, CDR2 SQIVND (reference sequence). V was clipped by 6 bases and J by 0 bases; unmatched bases: 12. CDR3 size: 19 residues. The CDR3 region has the DNA TGTGCCAGTAGAAACCTAATATCTAGCGGGGGGACGAACACCGGGGAGCTGTTTTTT. Translation gives CASRNLISSGGTNTGELFF.

This chain links TRBV4-1 with TRBJ1-4; 8 nucleotides agree with TRBD1. From germline, CDR1 is MGHRA and CDR2 YSYEKL. Trimming at V came to 0 bases and at J to 6 bases, leaving 9 bases not matched to a gene. CDR3 size: 17 residues. The CDR3 bases are TGCGCCAGCAGCCAAGATACTAACCAGGGGGCAGATGAAAAACTGTTTTTT. Amino acids: CASSQDTNQGADEKLFF.

Within the sample, this clone is medium-sized. This chain joins TRBV7-9 and TRBJ2-7, with D possibly being TRBD2 (6 bases). CDR3 size: 14 residues. Germline lookup yields CDR1 SEHNR and CDR2 FQNEAQ (reference sequence). V gave up 1 base and J gave up 0 bases, with 7 bases separating them. The CDR3 is CASSLVGSSYEQYF. CDR3 coding DNA: TGTGCCAGCAGCTTAGTCGGGAGCTCCTACGAGCAGTACTTC.

This chain uses TRBV11-2 with TRBJ1-2, with D tentatively TRBD1 (6 bases). The CDR3 consists of 16 residues. Germline V gene data show CDR1 as SGHAT and CDR2 as FQNNGV. V shed 1 base and J shed 6 bases, with 18 bases lying between them. The CDR3 protein is CASSLVSGAHRDGYTF. Here the CDR3 DNA reads TGTGCCAGCAGCTTAGTTTCAGGGGCCCATCGGGATGGCTACACCTTC. The variable domain in full, with the rest retrieved from reference TRBV11-2 and TRBJ1-2, is EAGVAQSPRYKIIEKRQSVAFWCNPISGHATLYWYQQILGQGPKLLIQFQNNGVVDDSQLPKDRFSAERLKGVDSTLKIQPAKLEDSAVYLCASSLVSGAHRDGYTFGSGTRLTVV.

The CDR3 sequence: CASSLSDLAGLTGELFF. CDR3 DNA: TGTGCCAGCAGTTTATCTGACCTAGCGGGACTAACCGGGGAGCTGTTTTTT. The V gene is TRBV27, the J gene TRBJ2-2; 9 bases agree with TRBD2. Germline V gives CDR1 MNHEY, CDR2 SMNVEV (reference sequence). The ends lost 0 bases at V and 5 bases at J; junction bases unmatched: 7. There are 17 residues in the CDR3.

The rearrangement joins TRBV7-6 to TRBJ2-3, with 7 bases lining up with TRBD1. The CDR3 length is 14 residues. Germline CDR1 SGHVS, CDR2 FNYEAQ. Trimming removed 5 bases from V and 6 bases from J; junction bases left unmatched: 8. The CDR3 nucleotides are TGTGCCAGCAGCACCGGGACAGTCTCCGATACGCAGTATTTT. This codes for CASSTGTVSDTQYF.

This clone was recorded once. The chain is built from TRBV4-1 and TRBJ2-2; D possibly corresponds to TRBD1 (5 bases). This CDR3 comprises 16 residues. From germline, CDR1 is MGHRA and CDR2 YSYEKL. V lost 2 bases to trimming and J lost 1 base, with 11 bases between them. The CDR3 nucleotides read TGCGCCAGCAGCCAATTTCAGGGATGGAACACCGGGGAGCTGTTTTTT. Its translation is CASSQFQGWNTGELFF.

The genes are TRBV7-8 and TRBJ2-7; D might be TRBD2 (5 bases). In germline, CDR1 is SGHVS, CDR2 FQNEAQ. CDR3 length: 14 amino acids. V dropped 2 bases and J dropped 2 bases, with 10 bases sitting between them. This CDR3 is CASSLFAGAYEQYF. The DNA for the CDR3 is TGTGCCAGCAGCTTATTTGCCGGGGCCTACGAGCAGTACTTC.

V gene TRBV7-8 combines with J gene TRBJ1-1, with D hard to call. Deletions cut 1 base from V and 1 base from J, with 7 bases between. The CDR3 covers 14 residues. CDR1 is SGHVS and CDR2 is FQNEAQ in the germline V gene. The CDR3 reads CASSLVLPNTEAFF. The CDR3, as DNA: TGTGCCAGCAGCTTAGTTCTACCGAACACTGAAGCTTTCTTT.

This clone has a single count. J is TRBJ1-2 and V is TRBV6-5; D is possibly TRBD1 (5 bases). CDR1 is MNHEY and CDR2 is SVGAGI in the germline V gene. Trimming took off 6 bases at V and 8 bases at J, with 16 bases between the two ends. CDR3 size: 13 residues. This CDR3 reads CASRTGSGVGYTF. In nucleotides, the CDR3 is TGTGCCAGCAGAACAGGTTCGGGGGTCGGCTACACCTTC.